This TCR beta chain was identified in a study of blood T cell repertoires in COVID-19 (dated by TCRdb to about 2020). Regarding the study in general: The collaborator samples originated in the United States, Italy and Spain and spanned the acute and convalescent phases of COVID-19. The prospective study material was composed of cDNA or gDNA derived from T cells, B-cell-depleted T cells, or PBMCs. Deeply sampled blood TCRbeta repertoires from subjects exposed to, actively infected with, or recovered from COVID-19 were included in the dataset. A freely available public database, intended as a resource for researchers studying the immune response to SARS-CoV-2, is where the repertoires were released. The samples were drawn from the first 160 participants of the ongoing ImmuneRACE study and from 950 to 1,500 subjects provided by 6 global collaborators. The sample metadata nearly always contained a de-identified subject ID, COVID-19 status, age in years and sex. Where HLA class I and class II types were available, the types were taken from metadata supplied by the sample provider, not from assay-based typing. Points the paper makes about the study in general: How much clinical and demographic metadata was included differed by source and by participant, and the metadata was provided uncurated.

As encoded in the germline V gene, CDR1 is MGHRA while CDR2 is YSYEKL. Its CDR3 holds 12 amino acids, cysteine through phenylalanine. Just CDR3 DNA is preserved here, 36 bases in frame from base 1. Cut back by 1 base and 8 bases, the V and J ends lie 5 bases apart. Points on this clone: Its specific antigen is unknown. No much larger clonotype is one base removed from it; base qualities were not supplied.

The immunoSEQ Assay, a bias-controlled multiplex PCR, was used to amplify TCRbeta CDR3 regions from genomic DNA. Regarding the original processing steps: The number of nucleated cells in each sample was estimated by amplification of reference gene primers within the assay. To quantify the absolute abundance of each unique TCRbeta CDR3 rearrangement, sequence reads were collapsed and filtered. For each sample, productive Simpson clonality was calculated by taking the square root of Simpson's diversity index across productive rearrangements. TCRdb obtained this table from immuneACCESS and retained in-frame rearrangements with V and J assigned. These tables miss some clones; where compared with another copy, unresolved V genes account for less than half of the shortfall, and the remainder is unexplained. V, J and clone size were drawn from that table, and D and trimming were deduced from the DNA. The sample data list 60,000 to 70,000 clones, and approximately 86% of these were observed just once. The top ten constitute approximately 15% of the sample.

One collaborating source in Seattle enrolled patients while the patients were actively infected and followed the patients over time throughout the course of disease. Whole blood was collected in K2EDTA tubes by collaborating institutions according to the institutions' own protocols. For TCRbeta analysis, collaborator samples were shipped as frozen whole blood, as isolated PBMCs, or as DNA extracted from either sample type. Rearrangement joined TRBV4-1 to TRBJ1-4; a confident D gene designation cannot be given. The sequence was collected from a man between 40 and 49 years old with COVID-19, enrolled during active disease. Input material: peripheral blood. The encoded CDR3 is CASSQVAEKLFF. The DNA sequence is given as TGCGCCAGCAGCCAAGTGGCAGAAAAACTGTTTTTT.